Presented here are 4 T cell receptor beta chains from one specimen sequenced in a study of beta chain features in type 1 diabetes. Sequencing targeted expressed TCRB transcripts, as all isolated RNA had been reverse transcribed. Some clones are missing from TCRdb's copy, which holds only in-frame ones; the method was immunoSEQ multiplex PCR. The table has about 340,000 clones, under 8.5% seen once. The sequenced material came from central memory CD4+ T cells from blood. Receptors were obtained from a woman aged 18-29 years in good health.

This chain links TRBV6-5 with TRBJ2-7; TRBD2 is a possible D gene (6 bases). Deletions cut 7 bases from V and 0 bases from J, with 10 bases between. Germline-derived CDR1 and CDR2 are MNHEY and SVGAGI. This CDR3 is 13 amino acids long. CDR3 in amino acids: CASKPGDSYEQYF. As DNA, the CDR3 is TGTGCCAGCAAACCGGGAGACTCCTACGAGCAGTACTTC.

This clone has a count of ten or more. Other DNA sequences in the sample encode the same CDR3. V usage is TRBV27 and J usage is TRBJ2-7; D is undetermined. V lost 0 bases and J 3 bases, leaving 6 bases between the germline ends. From germline, CDR1 is MNHEY and CDR2 SMNVEV (reference sequence). The CDR3 covers 13 residues. The CDR3 sequence is CASSLSPGYEQYF. Here the CDR3 DNA reads TGTGCCAGCAGTTTATCCCCCGGCTACGAGCAGTACTTC.

This chain links TRBV18 with TRBJ2-4; TRBD1 matches at 9 bases. CDR1 is KGHSH, CDR2 LQKENI, per germline. Trimming took 2 bases from V and 1 from J; bases not matched to a gene: 15. The CDR3 has 20 residues. In DNA, the CDR3 is TGTGCCAGCTCACCAGTAGTCCCGGGACAGGGATCAGCGGCCAAAAACATTCAGTACTTC. Translating it yields CASSPVVPGQGSAAKNIQYF.

This clone came up a few times. The chain couples TRBV28 to TRBJ2-7; TRBD2 is a possible D gene (5 bases). Germline values: CDR1 MDHEN, CDR2 SYDVKM. The CDR3 has 16 residues. V was cut by 7 bases and J by 3 bases, with 22 bases left in between. In DNA form, the CDR3 reads TGTGCCAGCACACCGGGGATAGCAGGTCGGTACTACGAGCAGTACTTC. This translates into CASTPGIAGRYYEQYF.